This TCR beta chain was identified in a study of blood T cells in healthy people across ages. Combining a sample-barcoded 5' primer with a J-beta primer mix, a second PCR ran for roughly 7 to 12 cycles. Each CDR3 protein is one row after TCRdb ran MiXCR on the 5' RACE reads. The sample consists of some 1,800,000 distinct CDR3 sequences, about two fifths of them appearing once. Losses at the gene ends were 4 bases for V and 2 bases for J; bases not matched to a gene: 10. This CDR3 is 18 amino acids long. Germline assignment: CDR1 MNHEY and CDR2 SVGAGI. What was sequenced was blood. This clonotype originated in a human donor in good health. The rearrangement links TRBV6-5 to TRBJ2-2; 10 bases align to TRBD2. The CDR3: CASSWETLAGVNTGELFF. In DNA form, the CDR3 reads TGTGCCAGCAGTTGGGAAACCCTAGCGGGGGTTAACACCGGGGAGCTGTTTTTT.